The 12 T cell receptor beta chains listed next were all sequenced from one sample in a study of OX40 agonist ivuxolimab in advanced cancers. Libraries were constructed by the immunoSEQ multiplex PCR assay. This immuneACCESS table, as held by TCRdb, lists in-frame sequences with V and J called but not all clones. Of the missing ones, under half trace to an unresolved V gene in checked studies; the others have no known cause. The table for this sample lists 55,000 to 75,000 clones; approximately 80% of them were counted only once. Around 8% of the sample comes from the top ten. Material: CD4+ or CD8+ T cells sorted from blood, obtained in a trial of the OX40 agonist ivuxolimab. These receptors all come from an adult with an advanced solid tumor such as melanoma, head and neck, liver or kidney cancer.

CDR3 in DNA: TGTGCCAGCAGCCCGACAGGTCCGGGGGGCCACACTGAAGCTTTCTTT. The encoded protein is CASSPTGPGGHTEAFF. V usage is TRBV7-9 and J usage is TRBJ1-1; D is possibly TRBD1 (6 bases). With 5 bases removed from V and 3 bases from J, the gap between germline ends came to 19 bases. Germline values: CDR1 SEHNR, CDR2 FQNEAQ (reference sequence). The CDR3 consists of 16 residues. Combining the CDR3 with reference TRBV7-9 and TRBJ1-1 gives the whole variable domain DTGVSQNPRHKITKRGQNVTFRCDPISEHNRLYWYRQTLGQGPEFLTYFQNEAQLEKSRLLSDRFSAERPKGSFSTLEIQRTEQGDSAMYLCASSPTGPGGHTEAFFGQGTRLTVV.

In its sample, this clone was seen a few times. Here the CDR3 reads CASSLRGSDYEQYF. CDR3 in DNA: TGTGCCAGCAGCTTGAGAGGGAGTGATTACGAGCAGTACTTC. This chain links TRBV5-7 with TRBJ2-7; TRBD2 might be the D (5 bases). TRBV5-7 carries the ORF label, with uncertain function. The V end was cut by 1 base, the J end by 4 bases, with 12 bases between. CDR3 length: 14 residues.

V usage is TRBV5-5 and J usage is TRBJ1-5; no firm D call. In germline, CDR1 is SGHKS, CDR2 YYEKEE (reference sequence). There are 13 residues in the CDR3. V was clipped by 4 bases and J by 5 bases, with 10 bases between them. The CDR3: CASSPTWHQPQHF. The CDR3 DNA sequence: TGTGCCAGCAGCCCCACATGGCATCAGCCCCAGCATTTT.

V and J are TRBV4-2 and TRBJ1-2, with 7 bases matching TRBD1. Losses at the gene ends were 4 bases for V and 2 bases for J; bases not matched to a gene: 1. The V gene's germline CDR1 is LGHNA and CDR2 YNFKEQ. This CDR3 contains 13 residues. In nucleotides, the CDR3 is TGTGCCAGCAGCCGGGGACAGAACTATGGCTACACCTTC. It yields the protein CASSRGQNYGYTF.

In its sample, this clone was seen a few times. In nucleotides, the CDR3 is TGCGCCAGCAGCCTGGGACAGGGAACGCTGAATGAAAAACTGTTTTTT. This sequence encodes CASSLGQGTLNEKLFF. The rearrangement uses TRBV5-1 and TRBJ1-4; TRBD1 aligns across 9 bases. The V gene end was trimmed by 4 bases and the J gene end by 5 bases; junction bases not matched to a gene: 9. Germline CDR1 and CDR2: SGHRS and YFSETQ. The CDR3 has 16 amino acids.

This chain links TRBV28 with TRBJ2-7; D gene ambiguous. Looked up from germline, CDR1 is MDHEN and CDR2 is SYDVKM. Deletions cut 5 bases from V and 4 bases from J, with 6 bases between. The CDR3 loop spans 11 amino acids. The CDR3 bases are TGTGCCAGCAGTGCACTGTACGAGCAGTACTTC. Translated: CASSALYEQYF.

This rearrangement joins TRBV5-1 to TRBJ2-5; 10 bases are a match to TRBD2. V trimming: 0 bases; J trimming: 5 bases; junction bases outside the gene matches: 10. Germline CDR1 reads SGHRS; CDR2 reads YFSETQ. The CDR3 is made up of 17 amino acids. The CDR3 sequence is CASSLGPSGGRGETQYF. DNA for the CDR3: TGCGCCAGCAGCTTGGGCCCTAGCGGGGGCCGGGGGGAGACCCAGTACTTC. The complete variable domain, with remaining parts taken from reference TRBV5-1 and TRBJ2-5, reads KAGVTQTPRYLIKTRGQQVTLSCSPISGHRSVSWYQQTPGQGLQFLFEYFSETQRNKGNFPGRFSGRQFSNSRSEMNVSTLELGDSALYLCASSLGPSGGRGETQYFGPGTRLLVL.

The chain is built from TRBV7-2 and TRBJ2-7, with 11 bases fitting TRBD2. Germline V gene sequence: CDR1 SGHTA, CDR2 FQGNSA. Germline trimming cut 2 bases from V and 6 bases from J; bases unmatched to any gene: 3. CDR3 length: 14 residues. The CDR3 DNA is TGTGCCAGCAGCTTAAGGCTAGCGGGAGGCGAGCAGTACTTC. It yields the protein CASSLRLAGGEQYF.

The chain is built from TRBV5-4 and TRBJ1-4; 8 nucleotides agree with TRBD1. Germline V gene lookup returns CDR1 SGHNT and CDR2 YYREEE (reference sequence). This CDR3 is built from 14 residues. J lost 7 bases, V lost 3 bases, and 5 bases had no gene match. CDR3 protein: CASSSQQGVEKLFF. CDR3 nucleotide sequence: TGTGCCAGCAGCTCCCAACAGGGGGTTGAAAAACTGTTTTTT.

This chain connects TRBV10-2 to TRBJ1-1; D perhaps matches TRBD1 (6 bases). The V end was cut by 7 bases, the J end by 1 base, with 10 bases between. Germline-derived CDR1 and CDR2 are WSHSY and SAAADI. There are 13 residues in the CDR3. CDR3 residues: CASNGQPNTEAFF. The CDR3 bases are TGCGCCAGCAACGGACAGCCGAACACTGAAGCTTTCTTT.

The genes are TRBV5-1 and TRBJ1-2; 10 bases fit TRBD1. This CDR3 spans 15 amino acids. With 5 bases clipped from V and 4 bases from J, the junction kept 8 bases outside the gene matches. Per germline, CDR1 SGHRS and CDR2 YFSETQ. In nucleotides, the CDR3 is TGCGCCAGCAGTTCCGGGACAGGGGCCGGCTATGGCTACACCTTC. Translating it yields CASSSGTGAGYGYTF.

This clone was observed a few times. The chain combines TRBV9 with TRBJ2-1; TRBD2 matches at 13 bases. The germline V gene encodes CDR1 SGDLS and CDR2 YYNGEE. CDR3 length equals 16 residues. Trimming cost V 2 bases and J 6 bases; bases outside gene matches: 5. The CDR3 DNA reads as TGTGCCAGCAGCGTCGGACTAGCGGGAGTTGCCAATGAGCAGTTCTTC. Protein sequence: CASSVGLAGVANEQFF.